These T cell receptor beta chains were read from a single sample in a study of blood T cell repertoires in COVID-19. Repertoires were generated with immunoSEQ multiplex PCR, while TCRdb's copy carries only in-frame clones and drops some. The sample holds over 70,000 clones, less than 95% seen once. The source material was peripheral blood. The receptors were gathered from a man between 18 and 29 years old with COVID-19, enrolled during active disease. The CDR3 runs from the conserved cysteine through the conserved F or W. A D gene is named only where the DNA matches it firmly. The size entry is marked missing in some rows and otherwise reads once, few, many or a size class.

J | V | size | length | D | DNA | CDR3
TRBJ2-5 | TRBV9 | . | 15 | TRBD2 | TGTGCCAGCAGCGTAGGGACTAGCGGGTTAGAGACCCAGTACTTC | CASSVGTSGLETQYF
TRBJ2-1 | TRBV3-1/TRBV3-2 | . | 16 | TRBD2 | TGTGCCAGCAGCCCCAGACTAGCGGGGGCGTACAATGAGCAGTTCTTC | CASSPRLAGAYNEQFF
TRBJ2-5 | TRBV5-4 | . | 13 | TRBD1 | TGTGCCAGCAGCATGACAGGGCAAGAGACCCAGTACTTC | CASSMTGQETQYF
TRBJ1-2 | TRBV7-9 | . | 15 | . | TGTGCCAGCAGCTTATCCGAGGAGGGTGTCTATCGCTACACCTTC | CASSLSEEGVYRYTF
TRBJ2-5 | TRBV19 | once | 13 | . | TGTGCCAGTAGTATGGCATCCGAAGAGACCCAGTACTTC | CASSMASEETQYF
TRBJ1-3 | TRBV30 | . | 15 | . | TGTGCCTGGAGCCGCCTGGGGGCGTCGGGAAACACCATATATTTT | CAWSRLGASGNTIYF
TRBJ1-3 | TRBV28 | . | 16 | TRBD1 | TGTGCCAGCAGTCAAGGACAGGGTATCTCTGGAAACACCATATATTTT | CASSQGQGISGNTIYF
TRBJ1-2 | TRBV5-1 | . | 18 | TRBD1 | TGCGCCAGCAGCTTGGCCCCGACAGGGGGCTTTTTAAACTATGGCTACACCTTC | CASSLAPTGGFLNYGYTF
TRBJ1-6 | TRBV18 | . | 16 | TRBD1 | TGTGCCAGCTCACCCACCCCGGGACAGGTTAATTCACCCCTCCACTTT | CASSPTPGQVNSPLHF
TRBJ1-4 | TRBV6-5 | . | 13 | . | TGTGCCAGCAGTTACTCGGGCCTTGAAAAACTGTTTTTT | CASSYSGLEKLFF
TRBJ2-1 | TRBV27 | . | 14 | . | TGTGCCAGCAGTTCTGGAGTAATAGGCAATGAGCAGTTCTTC | CASSSGVIGNEQFF
TRBJ1-3 | TRBV15 | . | 12 | . | TGTGCCACCAGCAACATTGGAAACACCATATATTTT | CATSNIGNTIYF
TRBJ2-7 | TRBV5-6 | few | 16 | . | TGTGCCAGCAGCTTGTGGCGTTCGAGCCGCGGCTACGAGCAGTACTTC | CASSLWRSSRGYEQYF
TRBJ2-7 | TRBV5-4 | . | 12 | . | TGTGCCAGCTCTCAGGGTTTCTACGAGCAGTACTTC | CASSQGFYEQYF
TRBJ2-7 | TRBV4-3 | . | 16 | TRBD1 | TGCGCCAGCAGCCCCAGAGATGGACAGGGAACCCACGAGCAGTACTTC | CASSPRDGQGTHEQYF
TRBJ1-2 | TRBV5-5 | . | 13 | . | TGTGCCAGCAGCTTGTTACCCAGCTATGGCTACACCTTC | CASSLLPSYGYTF
TRBJ2-7 | TRBV28 | . | 13 | . | TGTGCCGTGGGGGCGGTAACCTCCTACGAGCAGTACTTC | CAVGAVTSYEQYF
TRBJ1-2 | TRBV5-1 | . | 15 | . | TGCGCCAGCAGCCAAGATGGCAGGGGAGGGGATGGCTACACCTTC | CASSQDGRGGDGYTF
TRBJ2-5 | TRBV24-1 | . | 17 | TRBD2 | TGTGCCACCAGTGACCGGACCTACGGGACTAATGAAGAGACCCAGTACTTC | CATSDRTYGTNEETQYF
TRBJ1-2 | TRBV2 | once | 14 | TRBD1 | TGTGCCACCCTTCCGGGACAGGGGATGGCTGGCTACACCTTC | CATLPGQGMAGYTF
TRBJ1-1 | TRBV10-3 | . | 13 | . | TGTGCCATCAGTGAGCCCAGCGGGACTGAAGCTTTCTTT | CAISEPSGTEAFF
TRBJ2-7 | TRBV5-1 | once | 12 | . | TGCGCCAGCAGTAGTGTCGACTACGAGCAGTACTTC | CASSSVDYEQYF
TRBJ1-2 | TRBV30 | . | 11 | . | TGTGCCTCGTCTGGACTGCCCGTCTACACCTTC | CASSGLPVYTF
TRBJ1-2 | TRBV1 | . | 15 | . | TGCACCAGCAGCTTGGGACAGGAGCCCGCCTGGGGCTACACCTTC | CTSSLGQEPAWGYTF
TRBJ2-5 | TRBV5-1 | . | 17 | TRBD2 | TGCGCCAGCAGCTTGAGGCTAGCGGGAGCCAACCAAGAGACCCAGTACTTC | CASSLRLAGANQETQYF
TRBJ1-2 | TRBV29-1 | . | 12 | . | TGCAGCGTTGCGAGCGGAGACTATGGCTACACCTTC | CSVASGDYGYTF
TRBJ2-1 | TRBV10-3 | . | 15 | TRBD2 | TGTGCCATCGGTATAGCGGGAGGCTCCTACAATGAGCAGTTCTTC | CAIGIAGGSYNEQFF
TRBJ2-1 | TRBV11-2 | once | 16 | TRBD2 | TGTGCCAGCAGCTTAGTGACGGGAGGGCCGTACAATGAGCAGTTCTTC | CASSLVTGGPYNEQFF
TRBJ1-2 | TRBV28 | few | 13 | . | TGTGCCAGCAGTTTATTAACAGGGAATGGCTACACCTTC | CASSLLTGNGYTF
TRBJ2-7 | TRBV7-2 | . | 15 | . | TGTGCCAGCAGCTTTGACAGGCAAACCTCCTACGAGCAGTACTTC | CASSFDRQTSYEQYF
TRBJ2-7 | TRBV7-2 | . | 16 | TRBD2 | TGTGCCAGCAGCGCGGGGGGGGTTACCAGCTCCTACGAGCAGTACTTC | CASSAGGVTSSYEQYF
TRBJ2-1 | TRBV6-4 | . | 15 | TRBD2 | TGTGCCAGCAGTGTCCTAGCGGGAGGTAATAGTGAGCAGTTCTTC | CASSVLAGGNSEQFF
TRBJ2-7 | TRBV3-1/TRBV3-2 | . | 16 | TRBD1 | TGTGCCAGCAGCCACAGAGGACAGGGGGCATCCTACGAGCAGTACTTC | CASSHRGQGASYEQYF
TRBJ2-1 | TRBV9 | . | 15 | TRBD2 | TGTGCCAGCAGCCCCTGGGGGGGAGGGCCGGATGAGCAGTTCTTC | CASSPWGGGPDEQFF
TRBJ1-1 | TRBV7-9 | . | 14 | . | TGTGCCAGCAGCACCGGACAGCTGAACACTGAAGCTTTCTTT | CASSTGQLNTEAFF
TRBJ2-2 | TRBV11-2 | . | 13 | . | TGTGCCAGCAGCCGGGACTCCGCCGGGGAGCTGTTTTTT | CASSRDSAGELFF
TRBJ2-7 | TRBV6-2/TRBV6-3 | . | 14 | . | TGTGCCAGCACCCCGGGTAGCGGAGCCTACGAGCAGTACTTC | CASTPGSGAYEQYF
TRBJ2-7 | TRBV27 | . | 15 | TRBD2 | TGTGCCAGCAGTTCAGAGCTAGCGGGAGGTATCGAGCAGTACTTC | CASSSELAGGIEQYF
TRBJ2-7 | TRBV20-1 | few | 11 | . | TGCAGTGCGTTTATCTCCTACGAGCAGTACTTC | CSAFISYEQYF
TRBJ1-1 | TRBV6-5 | . | 13 | . | TGTGCCAGCAGTTACGGGGGCCGCACTGAAGCTTTCTTT | CASSYGGRTEAFF